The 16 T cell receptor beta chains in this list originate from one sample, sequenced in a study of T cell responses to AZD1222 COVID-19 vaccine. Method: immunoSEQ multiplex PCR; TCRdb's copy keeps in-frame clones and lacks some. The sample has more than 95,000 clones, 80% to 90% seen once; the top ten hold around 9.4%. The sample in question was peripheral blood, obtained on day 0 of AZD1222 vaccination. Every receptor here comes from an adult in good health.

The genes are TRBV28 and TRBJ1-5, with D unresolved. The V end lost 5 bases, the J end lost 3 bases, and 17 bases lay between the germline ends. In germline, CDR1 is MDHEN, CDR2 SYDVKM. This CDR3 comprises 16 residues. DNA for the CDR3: TGTGCCAGCAGTGACATCTCTCGAGGCTTCAATCAGCCCCAGCATTTT. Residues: CASSDISRGFNQPQHF.

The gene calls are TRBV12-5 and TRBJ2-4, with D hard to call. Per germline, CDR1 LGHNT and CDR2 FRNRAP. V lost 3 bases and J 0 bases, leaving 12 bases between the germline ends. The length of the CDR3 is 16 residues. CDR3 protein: CASGFRWQQAKNIQYF. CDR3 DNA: TGTGCTAGTGGTTTTAGGTGGCAGCAAGCCAAAAACATTCAGTACTTC. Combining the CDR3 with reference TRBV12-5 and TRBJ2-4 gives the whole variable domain DARVTQTPRHKVTEMGQEVTMRCQPILGHNTVFWYRQTMMQGLELLAYFRNRAPLDDSGMPKDRFSAEMPDATLATLKIQPSEPRDSAVYFCASGFRWQQAKNIQYFGAGTRLSVL.

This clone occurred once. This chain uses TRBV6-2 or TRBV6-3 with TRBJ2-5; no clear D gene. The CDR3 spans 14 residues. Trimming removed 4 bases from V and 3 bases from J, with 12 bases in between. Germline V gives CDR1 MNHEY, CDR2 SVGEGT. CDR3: CASSLPTRKETQYF. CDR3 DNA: TGTGCCAGCAGTTTACCGACTCGGAAAGAGACCCAGTACTTC.

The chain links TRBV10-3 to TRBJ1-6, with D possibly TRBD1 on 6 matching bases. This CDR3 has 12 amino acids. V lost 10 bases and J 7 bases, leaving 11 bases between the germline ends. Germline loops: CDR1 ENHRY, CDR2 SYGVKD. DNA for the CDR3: TGTGCCACCAGACAGGAAAATTCACCCCTCCACTTT. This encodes CATRQENSPLHF.

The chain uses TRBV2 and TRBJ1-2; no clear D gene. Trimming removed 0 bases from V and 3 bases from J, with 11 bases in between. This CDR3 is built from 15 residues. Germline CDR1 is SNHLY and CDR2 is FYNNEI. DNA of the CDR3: TGTGCCAGCAGTGAAGCGCTAAGGACCTACTATGGCTACACCTTC. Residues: CASSEALRTYYGYTF.

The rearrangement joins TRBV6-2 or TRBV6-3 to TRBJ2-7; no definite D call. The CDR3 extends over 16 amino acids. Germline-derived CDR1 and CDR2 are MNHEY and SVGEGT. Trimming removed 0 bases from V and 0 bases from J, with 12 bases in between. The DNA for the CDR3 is TGTGCCAGCAGTTACTCGAACATCAGAACCTCCTACGAGCAGTACTTC. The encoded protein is CASSYSNIRTSYEQYF.

The CDR3 spells CASSPRGAQETQYF. The CDR3 DNA reads TGTGCCAGCTCACCACGGGGGGCCCAAGAGACCCAGTACTTC. The chain joins TRBV18 to TRBJ2-5; D may correspond to TRBD1 or TRBD2 (6 bases each). Germline lookup yields CDR1 KGHSH and CDR2 LQKENI. This CDR3 has 14 residues. Trimming removed 1 base from V and 1 base from J, with 7 bases in between.

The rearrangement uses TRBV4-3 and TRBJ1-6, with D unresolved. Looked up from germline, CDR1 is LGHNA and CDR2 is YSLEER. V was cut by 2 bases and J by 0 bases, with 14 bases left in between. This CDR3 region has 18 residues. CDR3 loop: CASSQRATESSYNSPLHF. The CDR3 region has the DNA TGCGCCAGCAGCCAACGGGCGACGGAGAGCTCCTATAATTCACCCCTCCACTTT.

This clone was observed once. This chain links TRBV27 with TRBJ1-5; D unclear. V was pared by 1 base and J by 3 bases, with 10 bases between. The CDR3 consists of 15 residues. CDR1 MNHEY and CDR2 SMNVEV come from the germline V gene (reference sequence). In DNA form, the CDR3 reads TGTGCCAGCAGTTTATTCGGGGAGGACAATCAGCCCCAGCATTTT. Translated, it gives CASSLFGEDNQPQHF.

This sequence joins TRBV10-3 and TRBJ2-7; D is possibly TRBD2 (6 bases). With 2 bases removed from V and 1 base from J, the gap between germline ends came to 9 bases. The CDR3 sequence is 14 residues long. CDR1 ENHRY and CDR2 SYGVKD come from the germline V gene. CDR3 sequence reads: CAISEERVSYEQYF. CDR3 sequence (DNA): TGTGCCATCAGTGAGGAGCGGGTATCCTACGAGCAGTACTTC.

The CDR3 is CATSSLLGLGYGYTF. CDR3 bases: TGTGCCACCAGCAGTCTTTTGGGTTTGGGCTATGGCTACACCTTC. The chain combines TRBV15 with TRBJ1-2; D ambiguous. The germline V gene encodes CDR1 LNHNV and CDR2 YYDKDF (reference sequence). Trimming removed 3 bases at V and 4 bases at J, with 15 bases between. The CDR3 loop spans 15 amino acids.

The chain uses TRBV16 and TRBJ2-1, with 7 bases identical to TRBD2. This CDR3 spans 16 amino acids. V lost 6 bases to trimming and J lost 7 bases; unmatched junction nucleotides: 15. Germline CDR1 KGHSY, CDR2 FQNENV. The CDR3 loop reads CASSHPLREGKNEQFF. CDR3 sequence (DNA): TGTGCCAGCAGTCATCCACTGAGGGAGGGTAAGAATGAGCAGTTCTTC.

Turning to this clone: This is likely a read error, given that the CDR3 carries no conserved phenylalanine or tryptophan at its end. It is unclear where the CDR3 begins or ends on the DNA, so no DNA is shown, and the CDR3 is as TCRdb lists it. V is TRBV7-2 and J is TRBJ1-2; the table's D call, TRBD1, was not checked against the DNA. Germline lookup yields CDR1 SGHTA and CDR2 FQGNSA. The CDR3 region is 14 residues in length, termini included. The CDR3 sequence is CASSLKGQVDPAIS.

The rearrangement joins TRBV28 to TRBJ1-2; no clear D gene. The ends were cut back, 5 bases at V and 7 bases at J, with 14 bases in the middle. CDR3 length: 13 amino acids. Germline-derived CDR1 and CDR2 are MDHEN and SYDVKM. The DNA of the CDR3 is TGTGCCAGCAGTCAAGGATCTTCTCTTGGCTACACCTTC. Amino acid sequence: CASSQGSSLGYTF.

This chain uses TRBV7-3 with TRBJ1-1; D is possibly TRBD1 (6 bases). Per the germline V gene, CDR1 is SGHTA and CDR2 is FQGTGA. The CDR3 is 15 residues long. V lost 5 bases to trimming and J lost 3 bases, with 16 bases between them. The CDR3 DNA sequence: TGTGCCAGCAGCCGAGACGGCAGGGGTCACACTGAAGCTTTCTTT. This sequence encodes CASSRDGRGHTEAFF.

CDR3 in DNA: TGTGCCAGCACTTCGACAGGACCATCGGCAGATACGCAGTATTTT. It yields the protein CASTSTGPSADTQYF. The chain recombines TRBV27 with TRBJ2-3, with D maybe TRBD1 (6 bases). CDR1 is MNHEY, CDR2 SMNVEV, per germline (reference sequence). The ends were cut back, 7 bases at V and 4 bases at J, with 18 bases in the middle. The CDR3 totals 15 residues.